Listed below are T cell receptor beta chains from one sample, sequenced in a study of PD-L1 blockade in urothelial cancer. Here immunoSEQ multiplex PCR was the method, and the copy in TCRdb shows in-frame clones only, minus some. The sample includes more than 55,000 clones, 75% to 85% of them seen just once. Sample: PBMCs, taken around atezolizumab (anti-PD-L1) treatment. These receptors were obtained from a man in his 70s with urothelial cancer. CDR3s include the opening cysteine and the closing phenylalanine or tryptophan. The D gene is left open where the match is weak.

D	V	J	CDR3
TRBD1	TRBV30	TRBJ1-2	CAWGRDRPRGYTF
.	TRBV15	TRBJ1-5	CATSRGLSNQPQHF
.	TRBV6-5	TRBJ1-1	CASSYGQNTEAFF
.	TRBV7-6	TRBJ2-2	CASSLILETGELFF
.	TRBV4-1	TRBJ2-5	CASSQDSVKREFGQETQYF
TRBD1	TRBV7-9	TRBJ1-2	CASSLGQLYGYTF
TRBD2	TRBV7-2	TRBJ2-3	CASSRDYPSTDTQYF
TRBD2	TRBV2	TRBJ2-1	CASSESGKTYNEQFF
.	TRBV28	TRBJ2-2	CASSFSGHVPGELFF
TRBD1	TRBV20-1	TRBJ1-2	CSATGGDGYTF
.	TRBV5-5	TRBJ1-2	CASSLAGSSNYGYTF
TRBD1	TRBV5-1	TRBJ2-2	CASTPLQGSTGELFF
.	TRBV7-8	TRBJ2-1	CASNVGGPSYNEQFF
TRBD2	TRBV7-9	TRBJ2-7	CASSLLADEQYF
TRBD1	TRBV7-8	TRBJ1-5	CASSAGTDSNQPQHF
.	TRBV11-2	TRBJ2-6	CASSKGGAGANVLTF
.	TRBV5-1	TRBJ2-3	CASSPGITSSTDTQYF
.	TRBV20-1	TRBJ1-2	CSAWRNYGYTF
TRBD2	TRBV6-6	TRBJ2-1	CASSYSETSPLNEQFF
TRBD2	TRBV5-8	TRBJ2-5	CASRPGEAGVTETQYF
.	TRBV25-1	TRBJ1-1	CASSGTPMNTEAFF
TRBD2	TRBV18	TRBJ2-5	CASSPTGGHHETQYF
TRBD1	TRBV9	TRBJ1-2	CASSVDPGGGYGYTF
TRBD1	TRBV6-6	TRBJ2-5	CASSYPDRGETQYF
TRBD1	TRBV6-1	TRBJ2-7	CASSEAGTGVYEQYF
.	TRBV19	TRBJ2-1	CASSRDRESSYNEQFF
TRBD1	TRBV4-1	TRBJ1-1	CASSHSSQGAAEAFF
TRBD1	TRBV6-1	TRBJ2-7	CASIPSWTGAGEQYF
.	TRBV10-3	TRBJ1-2	CAIRGGVMSGYTF
.	TRBV7-2	TRBJ2-3	CASRYTGTDTQYF
.	TRBV11-2	TRBJ1-1	CASSSGGGLKNTEAFF
.	TRBV7-2	TRBJ2-5	CASSPQGRETQYF
TRBD2	TRBV5-4	TRBJ2-7	CASNLTGRDEQYF
.	TRBV2	TRBJ1-2	CASKTGGGYGYTF
.	TRBV6-1	TRBJ2-3	CASRLGGAADTQYF
.	TRBV6-5	TRBJ1-1	CASSYSYQTNTEAFF
.	TRBV5-1	TRBJ1-1	CASSSQGSSTEAFF
.	TRBV7-9	TRBJ2-1	CASSDGQYNEQFF
TRBD1	TRBV9	TRBJ1-2	CASSGPDRGPGYTF
TRBD1	TRBV4-2	TRBJ2-7	CASSRGQDEQYF
TRBD1	TRBV18	TRBJ2-3	CASSPGQDADTQYF
.	TRBV5-1	TRBJ2-1	CASSLLLASDEQFF
TRBD2	TRBV11-2	TRBJ2-7	CASSLGETSGGYEQYF
TRBD1	TRBV2	TRBJ1-5	CASRGQGNQPQHF
.	TRBV5-1	TRBJ2-3	CASSLAPDSGDTQYF
TRBD2	TRBV4-2	TRBJ2-1	CASSQDLAGSYNEQFF
.	TRBV19	TRBJ2-1	CASSWASADEQFF
.	TRBV6-1	TRBJ2-3	CASRTDRADTQYF
.	TRBV21-1	TRBJ1-1	CASPSSYLEGIRGNTEAFF
TRBD2	TRBV4-3	TRBJ2-1	CASSQDLGAGVYNEQFF
TRBD1	TRBV13	TRBJ2-1	CASSRTGAYNEQFF
TRBD2	TRBV2	TRBJ2-3	CASSPGGGVGRDTQYF
.	TRBV7-8	TRBJ2-7	CASSPRLDSYEQYF
.	TRBV5-1	TRBJ2-5	CASSLISSGQETQYF